This T cell receptor (beta chain) was identified in a study of blood T cell repertoires in COVID-19. In the study overall: The United States, Italy and Spain were the sources of the acute and convalescent COVID-19 samples. PBMCs, B-cell-depleted T cells, or T cells provided the cDNA or gDNA that made up the material.

Assignments of participants to cohorts depended upon their own reported clinical history. CDR1 is SQVTM and CDR2 is ANQGSEA in the germline V gene. The CDR3 is 16 amino acids. V lost 0 bases to trimming and J lost 2 bases; unmatched junction nucleotides: 8. Here immunoSEQ multiplex PCR was the method, and the copy in TCRdb shows in-frame clones only, minus some. Of under 300,000 clones listed, roughly nine tenths are singletons. This chain links TRBV29-1 with TRBJ1-2; 8 nucleotides align to TRBD1. The TCR comes from a human donor in a cohort exposed to, infected with or recovered from COVID-19 (not recorded which). The donor label of this sample is uncertain. Sequenced material: PBMCs or T cells enriched from blood (not recorded which). The CDR3 DNA follows: TGCAGCGTTGAAGAGGGCGGGACAGGCCCCAACTATGGCTACACCTTC. Translating gives CSVEEGGTGPNYGYTF. Complete variable domain (other parts from reference TRBV29-1 and TRBJ1-2): SAVISQKPSRDICQRGTSLTIQCQVDSQVTMMFWYRQQPGQSLTLIATANQGSEATYESGFVIDKFPISRPNLTFSTLTVSNMSPEDSSIYLCSVEEGGTGPNYGYTFGSGTRLTVV.